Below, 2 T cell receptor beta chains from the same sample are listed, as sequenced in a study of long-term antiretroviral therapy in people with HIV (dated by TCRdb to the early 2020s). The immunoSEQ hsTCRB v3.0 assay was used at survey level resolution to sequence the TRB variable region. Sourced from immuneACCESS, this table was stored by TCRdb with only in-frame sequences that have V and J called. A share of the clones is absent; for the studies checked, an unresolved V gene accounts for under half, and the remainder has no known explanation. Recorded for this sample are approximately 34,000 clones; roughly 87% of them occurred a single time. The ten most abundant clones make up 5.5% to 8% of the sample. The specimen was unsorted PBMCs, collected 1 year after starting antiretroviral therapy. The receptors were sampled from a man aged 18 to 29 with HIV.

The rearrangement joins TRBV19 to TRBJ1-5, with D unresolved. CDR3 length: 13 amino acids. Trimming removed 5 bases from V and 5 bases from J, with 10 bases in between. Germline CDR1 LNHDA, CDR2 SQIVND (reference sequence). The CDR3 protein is CASSPGSYQPQHF. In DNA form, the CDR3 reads TGTGCCAGTAGTCCGGGGAGCTATCAGCCCCAGCATTTT.

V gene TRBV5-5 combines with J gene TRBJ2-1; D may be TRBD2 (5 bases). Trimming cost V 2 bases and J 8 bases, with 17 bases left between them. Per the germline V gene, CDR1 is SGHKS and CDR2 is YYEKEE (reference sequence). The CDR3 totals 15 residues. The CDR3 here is CASSFARKEVDEQFF. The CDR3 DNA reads TGTGCCAGCAGCTTCGCAAGAAAGGAGGTGGATGAGCAGTTCTTC.